This T cell receptor beta chain was profiled in a study of shared clonotypes between healthy human individuals. The naive CD8 subset, CD45RO-negative cells positively selected for CCR7, excluded terminally differentiated effector memory CD45RA+ cells. Evenly divided among several immunoSEQ plates was the genomic DNA of each subset. TCRdb's table, derived via immunoSEQ multiplex PCR, lists solely in-frame clones and lacks some. Counted here are around 600,000 clones, 90% to 95% occurring once; the ten biggest clones make up approximately 0.12%. The CDR3 runs 16 residues. The V segment lost 3 bases and the J segment 1 base; nucleotides outside the gene matches: 8. The germline CDR1 and CDR2 sequences are SNHLY and FYNNEI.

The V and J genes are TRBV2 and TRBJ2-7, with 8 bases identical to TRBD1. The material sequenced was naive CD8+ T cells sorted from blood. This TCR was recovered from a woman aged 25-40 years in good health. The CDR3 region is CASSESEGQGSYEQYF. In nucleotides, the CDR3 is TGTGCCAGCAGTGAGTCCGAAGGACAGGGTTCCTACGAGCAGTACTTC. Together with reference TRBV2 and TRBJ2-7, the CDR3 gives the full variable domain: EPEVTQTPSHQVTQMGQEVILRCVPISNHLYFYWYRQILGQKVEFLVSFYNNEISEKSEIFDDQFSVERPDGSNFTLKIRSTKLEDSAMYFCASSESEGQGSYEQYFGPGTRLTVT.